This T cell receptor (beta chain) is from a study of radiation and T cells in renal cell carcinoma (TCRdb year 2020). Looking at the study overall: Samples were obtained from a clinical trial, in which 15 Gy stereotactic body radiation therapy was delivered to primary renal cell carcinomas and nephrectomy was performed 4 weeks later. In total, some 50 samples, comprising around 25 tumors and around 27 peripheral blood samples, were subjected to TCR beta sequencing. Across all 50 or so samples, 4,016,671 unique CDR3 nucleotide sequences, encoding around 2.4 million unique CDR3 amino acid sequences, were identified. Broader findings and caveats from the paper: An increase in top tumor clonotypes in blood was observed from baseline to 2 weeks post-radiation, followed by contraction by 4 weeks, which was taken to suggest transient expansion of tumor-resident clones. Because pretreatment tumor biopsies were not available, the baseline intratumoral presence of clonotypes could not be determined. With a single-armed trial design, the study had no way to address how radiation dose or scheduling affects the TCR repertoire. Dynamics of the blood repertoire were not tracked past 4 weeks after treatment.

There are 14 amino acids in the CDR3, from cysteine to phenylalanine inclusive. CDR3 DNA only is kept here, 42 bases in frame from base 1. Deletion took 1 base off V and 6 bases off J, with a span of 10 bases between the germline ends. For CDR1 and CDR2, the germline V gene lists SGHRS and YFSETQ. In light of the paper, this sample's time point label describes: blood 2 weeks post-SBRT. Interpreted using the paper, the treatment or condition label stands for: 15 Gy SBRT to primary tumor, nephrectomy 4 weeks later. To follow tumor-enriched clonotypes, serial peripheral blood was collected from radiation-treated patients at baseline and at 2 weeks and 4 weeks after SBRT. Renal cell carcinoma with clear cell pathology was present in all patients. Genomic DNA for TCR sequencing was prepared using the QIAamp DNA Blood Mini Kit (Qiagen). The analyses included just those samples that passed every quality control check.

Worth noting for this clone: Its target antigen remains unknown. There are no base qualities to consult, and no much larger clone falls within one base.

TCR beta libraries were generated from genomic DNA with the immunoSEQ kit, following the manufacturer's recommendations. For library preparation, a first multiplex PCR was performed with proprietary primers, followed by a second PCR in which unique barcodes were added, and bead cleanups were performed after each round. A positive control reaction and a negative control reaction, both provided in the kit, were run with every batch of samples. The final libraries were assessed on an Agilent 4200 TapeStation D1000 ScreenTape, pooled by volume, and quantified by qPCR. Sequencing was performed on an Illumina NextSeq500 with a MidOutput 150-cycle cartridge, and 156 Read1 and 15 Index1 cycles were run with kit custom primers. The pooled library was loaded at about 1 pM with about 20% PhiX control spiked in. On the study's bioinformatics: Vendor-processed data were analyzed in R, with a clonotype defined as all T cells sharing the same CDR3 nucleotide sequence. In the clone abundance analyses, frequencies in each sample were normalized to that sample's 10,000 most abundant clones. Public T cell clones, averaging fewer than five per sample, were removed before analysis. An abundance difference of at least 32-fold between compartments was the criterion for calling clonotypes tumor-enriched or baseline blood-enriched. Clonotypes expanded or contracted between blood time points were identified with a beta-binomial differential abundance model. The Baroni-Urbani and Buser coefficient was used to measure tumor-blood repertoire similarity, and groups were compared with two-tailed Wilcoxon tests in R. Entries here come from immuneACCESS through TCRdb and include only in-frame sequences with V and J called. Some clones fail to appear in such tables; in the studies checked, an unresolved V gene covers under half of the shortfall, and the cause of the remainder is unknown. V and J calls and clone size are given by that table; D and trimming were obtained from the DNA. The sample table contains 95,000 to 150,000 clones; only one count was recorded for approximately 85% of them. The ten largest clonotypes hold roughly 6.2% of the sample.

The sample in question was blood, obtained from a patient whose treatment included radiotherapy and nephrectomy. Recombination linked TRBV5-1 to TRBJ2-2; the D gene is perhaps TRBD2, from 5 matching bases. This receptor was taken from a man aged 45-65 years with renal cell carcinoma. The nucleotide sequence reads TGCGCCAGCAGCTTGTACTCGGACTCCGGGGAGCTGTTTTTT. The resulting protein is CASSLYSDSGELFF.